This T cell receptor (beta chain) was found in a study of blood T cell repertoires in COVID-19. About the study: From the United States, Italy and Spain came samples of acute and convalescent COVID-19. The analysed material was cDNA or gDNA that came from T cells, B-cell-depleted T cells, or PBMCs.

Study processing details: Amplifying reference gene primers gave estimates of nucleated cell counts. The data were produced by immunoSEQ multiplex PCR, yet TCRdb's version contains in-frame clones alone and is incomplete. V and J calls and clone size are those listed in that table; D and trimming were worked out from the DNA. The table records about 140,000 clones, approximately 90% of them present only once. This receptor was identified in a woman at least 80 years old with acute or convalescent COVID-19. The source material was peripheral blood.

CDR3 protein: CASSDWETGASGEAFF. The CDR3 DNA is TGTGCCAGCAGTGACTGGGAGACAGGGGCTTCAGGCGAAGCTTTCTTT. The chain recombines TRBV25-1 with TRBJ1-1; TRBD1 aligns across 8 bases. CDR1 and CDR2 (germline): MGHDK, SYGVNS. There are 16 residues in the CDR3. V dropped 3 bases and J dropped 8; count of bases not matched to a gene: 14.